The 10 T cell receptor beta chains reported below all come from one sample, sequenced in a study of blood T cell repertoires in COVID-19. The assay was immunoSEQ multiplex PCR, and TCRdb's table has in-frame clones only and misses some. The sample holds about 200,000 clones, around 90% seen once. The sequenced material came from peripheral blood. The source is a man in his fifties with acute or convalescent COVID-19.

This clone was observed a single time. The chain uses TRBV11-2 and TRBJ2-1; TRBD2 aligns across 12 bases. Trimming at V came to 3 bases and at J to 5 bases, leaving 8 bases not matched to a gene. The CDR3 is made up of 17 amino acids. Germline V lookup: CDR1 SGHAT, CDR2 FQNNGV. The chain's CDR3 is CASSFQASGGAHNEQFF. The CDR3 DNA is TGTGCCAGCAGCTTCCAGGCTAGCGGGGGGGCCCACAATGAGCAGTTCTTC.

V usage is TRBV10-3 and J usage is TRBJ2-3; a weak D match, TRBD1 (5 bases). V lost 7 bases and J lost 6, with 14 bases in between. Germline CDR1 is ENHRY and CDR2 is SYGVKD. This CDR3 spans 13 amino acids. The CDR3: CAITPSAGDTQYF. The CDR3 region has the DNA TGTGCCATCACTCCGAGCGCAGGGGATACGCAGTATTTT.

The rearrangement joins TRBV10-3 to TRBJ1-2; 8 positions match TRBD1. J lost 7 bases, V lost 8 bases, and 6 bases had no gene match. Germline V gives CDR1 ENHRY, CDR2 SYGVKD. The CDR3 runs 12 residues. CDR3 nucleotides: TGTGCCATCCTGCAGGGGGCGACTGGCTACACCTTC. It encodes CAILQGATGYTF.

The chain recombines TRBV5-1 with TRBJ2-2, with TRBD2 identical over 9 bases. Losses at the gene ends were 0 bases for V and 4 bases for J; bases not matched to a gene: 10. The CDR3 runs 18 residues. Germline loops: CDR1 SGHRS, CDR2 YFSETQ. CDR3 nucleotides: TGCGCCAGCAGCTTGGATATTAGCGGGAGCGCTCGCACCGGGGAGCTGTTTTTT. Its protein is CASSLDISGSARTGELFF.

This sequence joins TRBV7-9 and TRBJ2-6; 7 bases are shared with TRBD1. Per the germline V gene, CDR1 is SEHNR and CDR2 is FQNEAQ (reference sequence). V dropped 5 bases and J dropped 0; count of bases not matched to a gene: 7. This CDR3 has 17 residues. CDR3 sequence: CASSKQGTLSGANVLTF. The CDR3 nucleotides read TGTGCCAGCAGCAAACAGGGGACACTCTCTGGGGCCAACGTCCTGACTTTC.

This chain connects TRBV7-9 to TRBJ1-3; tentatively, D is TRBD1 (6 bases). Germline V lookup: CDR1 SEHNR, CDR2 FQNEAQ (reference sequence). Trimming pared 5 bases from V and 2 bases from J, leaving 22 bases between. The CDR3 covers 18 residues. The CDR3 coding sequence is TGTGCCAGCAGCCACACAATGACTCCGACAGGCGCTGGAAACACCATATATTTT. This encodes CASSHTMTPTGAGNTIYF.

The chain links TRBV12-3 or TRBV12-4 to TRBJ2-1, with unresolved D. The CDR3 has 12 amino acids. The V and J ends lost 6 bases and 6 bases respectively, with 9 bases between them. CDR3 in amino acids: CASSFRSNEQFF. In DNA, the CDR3 is TGTGCCAGCAGCTTTCGGAGCAATGAGCAGTTCTTC.

The V and J genes are TRBV6-5 and TRBJ2-2; D is perhaps TRBD2 (5 bases). Trimming cost V 8 bases and J 4 bases, with 5 bases left between them. Germline V gives CDR1 MNHEY, CDR2 SVGAGI. The CDR3 is 11 amino acids. The CDR3 here is CASLATGELFF. As DNA, the CDR3 is TGTGCCAGCCTAGCCACCGGGGAGCTGTTTTTT.

The V gene is TRBV6-1, the J gene TRBJ1-2, with 7 bases matching TRBD1. V gave up 0 bases and J gave up 4 bases; unmatched junction bases: 2. Germline-derived CDR1 and CDR2 are MNHNS and SASEGT. The CDR3 runs 14 residues. This chain's CDR3 is CASSEATGIYGYTF. DNA for the CDR3: TGTGCCAGCAGTGAAGCGACAGGGATCTATGGCTACACCTTC.

This clone was detected once. The chain combines TRBV5-4 with TRBJ2-1; 7 bases are shared with TRBD1. The CDR3 has 14 residues. The germline V gene has CDR1 SGHNT and CDR2 YYREEE (reference sequence). With V trimmed by 1 base and J by 7 bases, 5 bases remained unmatched. The CDR3 here is CASSLRAGGNEQFF. CDR3 nucleotides: TGTGCCAGCAGCTTGAGGGCAGGGGGAAATGAGCAGTTCTTC.